These 7 T cell receptor beta chains came from one sample sequenced in a study of vaccination effects on CD4 cells after COVID-19. Before sequencing took place, the ViraFEST assay used viral peptide pools to expand antigen-specific CD4+ T cells. It was after around 10 days of culture that CD4+ T cells were isolated. Nobody among the vaccine recipients had prior SARS-CoV-2 infection (nucleocapsid antibodies were negative). No cognate antigen is known for these TCRs. The protocol was immunoSEQ multiplex PCR, while the TCRdb copy is restricted to in-frame clones and leaves out a portion. The repertoire has over 45,000 clones, roughly 70% of them found once; the top ten carry around 17%. Specimen: CD4+ T cells from PBMCs cultured with SARS-CoV-2 spike peptides, collected before COVID-19 vaccination. The origin of the receptors is a human donor who received a COVID-19 vaccine.

This chain joins TRBV30 and TRBJ2-3, with TRBD1 matching over 7 bases. J lost 2 bases, V lost 4 bases, and 12 bases had no gene match. Germline V gene lookup returns CDR1 GTSNPN and CDR2 SVGIG (reference sequence). The CDR3 loop spans 16 amino acids. The CDR3 is CAWTKGGRAHTDTQYF. The CDR3 region has the DNA TGTGCCTGGACCAAAGGGGGCAGGGCGCACACAGATACGCAGTATTTT.

The chain has TRBV5-4 and TRBJ2-6; 7 bases map to TRBD1. The CDR3 runs 18 residues. Germline CDR1 reads SGHNT; CDR2 reads YYREEE (reference sequence). V was pared by 4 bases and J by 0 bases, with 10 bases of the junction left unmatched. The chain's CDR3 is CASSTPGQFPSGANVLTF. CDR3 nucleotide sequence: TGTGCCAGCAGCACTCCGGGACAGTTTCCCTCTGGGGCCAACGTCCTGACTTTC.

This chain uses TRBV30 with TRBJ2-7; D gene uncertain. Per germline, CDR1 GTSNPN and CDR2 SVGIG (reference sequence). This CDR3 comprises 14 residues. V was cut by 0 bases and J by 3 bases, with 12 bases left in between. This CDR3 is CAWSVSSFFYEQYF. Here the CDR3 DNA reads TGTGCCTGGAGTGTGTCCAGCTTCTTCTACGAGCAGTACTTC.

The rearrangement uses TRBV19 and TRBJ1-2; D remains ambiguous. V dropped 3 bases and J dropped 4 bases, with 9 bases sitting between them. This CDR3 is 13 amino acids long. Germline loops: CDR1 LNHDA, CDR2 SQIVND (reference sequence). CDR3 loop: CASSIRPAYGYTF. Here the CDR3 DNA reads TGTGCCAGTAGTATCCGACCGGCCTATGGCTACACCTTC.

The chain uses TRBV18 and TRBJ2-3; D gene uncertain. Germline CDR1 KGHSH, CDR2 LQKENI. Deletions cut 3 bases from V and 1 base from J, with 11 bases between. The CDR3 is 15 amino acids. The DNA of the CDR3 is TGTGCCAGCTCACCCCTTGACACGCGCACAGATACGCAGTATTTT. Its protein is CASSPLDTRTDTQYF.

This chain joins TRBV7-2 and TRBJ1-6; 8 bases line up with TRBD1. The CDR3 has 16 amino acids. V lost 5 bases, J lost 7 bases, and 10 bases stayed unmatched. The germline V gene encodes CDR1 SGHTA and CDR2 FQGNSA. CDR3: CASSLHQGQVNSPLHF. CDR3 nucleotide sequence: TGTGCCAGCAGCCTTCACCAGGGACAGGTGAATTCACCCCTCCACTTT.

The chain joins TRBV29-1 to TRBJ2-1; tentatively, D is TRBD2 (5 bases). V was cut by 4 bases and J by 0 bases, with 7 bases left in between. This CDR3 spans 13 amino acids. Germline CDR1 reads SQVTM; CDR2 reads ANQGSEA. The CDR3 DNA is TGCAGCGTTGTACTAGTCTCCTACAATGAGCAGTTCTTC. It encodes CSVVLVSYNEQFF.